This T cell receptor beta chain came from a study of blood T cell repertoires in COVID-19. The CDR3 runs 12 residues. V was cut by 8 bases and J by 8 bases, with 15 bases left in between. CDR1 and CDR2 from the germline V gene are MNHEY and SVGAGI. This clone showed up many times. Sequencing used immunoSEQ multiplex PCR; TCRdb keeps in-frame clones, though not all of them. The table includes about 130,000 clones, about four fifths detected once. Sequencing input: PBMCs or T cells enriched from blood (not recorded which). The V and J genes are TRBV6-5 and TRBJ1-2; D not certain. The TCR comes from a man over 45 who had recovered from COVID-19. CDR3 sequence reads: CASGSVSEGYTF. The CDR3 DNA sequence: TGTGCCAGCGGGTCCGTTAGCGAGGGCTACACCTTC.